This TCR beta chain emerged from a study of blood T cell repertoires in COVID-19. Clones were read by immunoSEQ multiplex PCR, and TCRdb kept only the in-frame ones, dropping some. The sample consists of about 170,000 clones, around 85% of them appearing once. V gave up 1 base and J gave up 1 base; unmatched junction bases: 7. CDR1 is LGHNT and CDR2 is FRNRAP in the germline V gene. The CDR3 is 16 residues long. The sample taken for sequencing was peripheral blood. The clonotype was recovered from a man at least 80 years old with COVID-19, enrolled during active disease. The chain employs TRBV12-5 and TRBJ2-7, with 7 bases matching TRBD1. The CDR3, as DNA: TGTGCTAGTGGTTTGGACCTCGGACAGGATTCCTACGAGCAGTACTTC. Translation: CASGLDLGQDSYEQYF.